The 7 T cell receptor beta chains below come from one sample, sequenced in a study of molecular identifiers for immune sequencing clone quantification. TCRdb passed the PCR reads through MiXCR, listing each CDR3 protein once. This table holds some 320,000 distinct CDR3 sequences, over 20% found once. Sequences were obtained from naive CD8+ T cells from blood, with Jurkat cell RNA spiked in. The subset denotes: FACS-sorted CD8+CD4-CCR7+CD45RA+ naive T cells. All receptors derive from a human donor in good health. Some libraries in this study had Jurkat cell RNA spiked in.

This clonotype was counted ten times or more. This chain joins TRBV4-3 and TRBJ2-7, with D possibly matching TRBD1 (5 bases). This CDR3 has 15 residues. Looked up from germline, CDR1 is LGHNA and CDR2 is YSLEER. Trimming took off 0 bases at V and 3 bases at J, with 12 bases between the two ends. This CDR3 reads CASSQERKGIYEQYF. The DNA for the CDR3 is TGCGCCAGCAGCCAAGAGAGGAAGGGGATCTACGAGCAGTACTTC.

The chain links TRBV18 to TRBJ2-2, with 8 bases fitting TRBD1. V lost 0 bases to trimming and J lost 2 bases; unmatched junction nucleotides: 2. Germline lookup yields CDR1 KGHSH and CDR2 LQKENI. There are 16 residues in the CDR3. CDR3 protein: CASSPPGQANTGELFF. CDR3 bases: TGTGCCAGCTCACCACCGGGACAGGCTAACACCGGGGAGCTGTTTTTT.

This chain links TRBV20-1 with TRBJ2-3, with 14 bases matching TRBD2. Germline V gives CDR1 DFQATT, CDR2 SNEGSKA (reference sequence). The CDR3 is 16 amino acids. V dropped 5 bases and J dropped 2; count of bases not matched to a gene: 6. CDR3 in DNA: TGCAGTGCTGGACTAGCGGGGGGCTTCGACACAGATACGCAGTATTTT. Translation: CSAGLAGGFDTDTQYF.

For this clonotype: The conserved phenylalanine or tryptophan normally closing the CDR3 is absent here, so this likely arose from a read error. The chain couples TRBV19 to TRBJ1-1; D remains unclear. CDR3 size: 15 residues. Trimming took off 3 bases at V and 0 bases at J, with 11 bases between the two ends. Germline V gene sequence: CDR1 LNHDA, CDR2 SQIVND (reference sequence). CDR3 amino acids: CASSMAFGMNTEAFS. The CDR3 region has the DNA TGTGCCAGTAGTATGGCGTTTGGAATGAACACTGAAGCTTTCTCT.

Many counts were recorded for this clonotype. This rearrangement joins TRBV7-9 to TRBJ1-4; possible D gene TRBD1, 6 bases. The CDR3 is 15 residues long. V was shortened by 5 bases and J by 0 bases, with 10 bases between the two germline ends. Germline assignment: CDR1 SEHNR and CDR2 FQNEAQ (reference sequence). The chain's CDR3 is CASSNRVATNEKLFF. The DNA for the CDR3 is TGTGCCAGCAGCAACAGGGTTGCAACTAATGAAAAACTGTTTTTT.

This clonotype showed up many times. The genes are TRBV7-2 and TRBJ2-3; TRBD2 aligns across 8 bases. The CDR3 has 15 amino acids. Germline assignment: CDR1 SGHTA and CDR2 FQGNSA. V lost 6 bases to trimming and J lost 2 bases; unmatched junction nucleotides: 7. In nucleotides, the CDR3 is TGTGCCAGCAGTTCTAAGACTAGCGTCACAGATACGCAGTATTTT. Amino acids: CASSSKTSVTDTQYF.

This clonotype has ten or more counts. The chain has TRBV7-9 and TRBJ2-2; D is unresolved. The CDR3 extends over 12 amino acids. Trimming removed 4 bases at V and 4 bases at J, with 4 bases between. Germline assignment: CDR1 SEHNR and CDR2 FQNEAQ (reference sequence). The CDR3 loop is CASSSSTGELFF. The CDR3, as DNA: TGTGCCAGCAGCTCATCCACCGGGGAGCTGTTTTTT.